This T cell receptor (beta chain) originates from a study of metastatic and nonmetastatic thyroid tumors (dated by TCRdb to 2020 to 2022). Turning to the overall study: The researchers compared repertoires between peripheral blood samples and tumor or nodule tissue samples from patients with malignant or benign thyroid disease. Summary of the overall study and its limitations: In both blood and tumor samples, malignant tumors were reported to have significantly higher TCR beta diversity than benign nodules.

This clone was seen more than once but under ten times. Which antigen it targets is not known. The record has no base qualities; no much larger clone is one base away. No patient had received any treatment before thyroid surgery. Using T-cell receptor beta sequencing, the study looked back at clinical samples from patients collected from the early 2010s to the late 2010s. Libraries were prepared through PCR. The listed sequencing device is Illumina HiSeq 4000. High-throughput sequencing was used to profile the TCR beta-chain CDR3 region of each patient. Processing in the source paper ran as follows. Drawing on CDR3 differences between clinicopathological groups, the researchers built a classifier meant to tell apart patients with distant-metastatic papillary thyroid cancer. The Shannon index was used to assess repertoire diversity, and the Morisita-Horn index was used to assess tumor-blood repertoire similarity. TCRdb reprocessing: public reads trimmed at Q25 with fastp, clones called with MiXCR, in-frame beta chains kept. The V and J calls and clone size come from TCRdb's table, not from the authors' own analysis. Within this sample are roughly 30,000 clones, with around 3.5% of them counted one time only. About 3.3% of the sample rests with the top ten.

The germline V gene supplies CDR1 SGHRS and CDR2 YFSETQ. The CDR3 covers 13 residues, taking in both the cysteine and the phenylalanine. Solely the CDR3 DNA is kept, with 39 bases framed from the first base. Relative to germline, V is 4 bases shorter and J is 4 bases shorter, with 10 bases between their ends. The sequence is built from TRBV5-1 and TRBJ2-3; the D gene is unclear. The clonotype originates from a male donor with papillary thyroid cancer or a benign thyroid nodule (not recorded which). Some clones in this sample may be carry-over from other donors' samples. Sequencing was performed on blood. The sequence in DNA is TGCGCCAGCAGCATTTCGGGCTCAGATACGCAGTATTTT. The resulting protein is CASSISGSDTQYF.